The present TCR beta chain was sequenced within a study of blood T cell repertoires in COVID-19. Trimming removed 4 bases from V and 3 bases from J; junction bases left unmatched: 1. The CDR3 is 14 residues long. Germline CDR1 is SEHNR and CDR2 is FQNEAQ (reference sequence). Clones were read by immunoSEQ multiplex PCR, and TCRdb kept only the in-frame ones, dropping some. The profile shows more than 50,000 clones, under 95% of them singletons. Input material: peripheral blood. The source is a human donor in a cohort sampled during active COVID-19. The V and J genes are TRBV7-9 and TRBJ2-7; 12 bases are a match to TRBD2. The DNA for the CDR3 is TGTGCCAGCAGCTCGACTAGCGGGAGCTACGAGCAGTACTTC. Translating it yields CASSSTSGSYEQYF.